Following are 20 T cell receptor beta chains from one sample sequenced in a study of cytotoxic CD8 clonotypes in ibrutinib-treated CLL. Assay used: immunoSEQ multiplex PCR; TCRdb lists only in-frame clones, some missing. The data contain about 200,000 clones, 79% of them singletons. The sequencing used PBMCs, collected after 12 months of ibrutinib treatment. Source of these receptors: a human donor with chronic lymphocytic leukemia.

This clone appeared once. The V gene is TRBV29-1, the J gene TRBJ2-5, with TRBD2 as a possible D gene (5 bases). Germline loops: CDR1 SQVTM, CDR2 ANQGSEA. V was cut by 6 bases and J by 4 bases, with 12 bases left in between. CDR3 length: 12 amino acids. CDR3: CSVHLAGETQYF. The CDR3, as DNA: TGCAGCGTGCACCTAGCAGGAGAGACCCAGTACTTC.

This clone has a handful of counts. The chain couples TRBV11-2 to TRBJ2-7; a weak D match, TRBD2 (5 bases). The CDR3 loop spans 13 amino acids. CDR1 is SGHAT and CDR2 is FQNNGV in the germline V gene. Between the trimmed V and J ends, which lost 5 bases and 3 bases, there was a span of 11 bases. CDR3 residues: CASSEGPDYEQYF. CDR3 DNA sequence: TGTGCCAGCAGCGAGGGTCCAGACTACGAGCAGTACTTC.

V gene TRBV18 combines with J gene TRBJ2-7; D is perhaps TRBD2 (6 bases). There are 15 residues in the CDR3. The germline V and J ends were trimmed by 2 bases and 5 bases, with 16 bases remaining between them. The V gene's germline CDR1 is KGHSH and CDR2 LQKENI. The CDR3 bases are TGTGCCAGCTCACCAAGGGACTCCTCGCACAACGAGCAGTACTTC. Translating it yields CASSPRDSSHNEQYF.

The chain carries TRBV14 and TRBJ2-7; D unclear. CDR3 size: 15 residues. Trimming cost V 2 bases and J 0 bases, with 11 bases left between them. Per germline, CDR1 SGHDN and CDR2 FVKESK. The CDR3 reads CASSQYAWSSYEQYF. In DNA, the CDR3 is TGTGCCAGCAGCCAATACGCCTGGAGCTCCTACGAGCAGTACTTC.

This clone was observed a few times. This sequence joins TRBV28 and TRBJ1-2; D possibly corresponds to TRBD1 (5 bases). Germline V gene data show CDR1 as MDHEN and CDR2 as SYDVKM. The V end lost 0 bases, the J end lost 4 bases, and 12 bases lay between the germline ends. The CDR3 covers 15 residues. DNA of the CDR3: TGTGCCAGCAGTTTATGGCTCAGGGTCCCCTATGGCTACACCTTC. Its translation: CASSLWLRVPYGYTF.

J is TRBJ1-3 and V is TRBV6-5; D remains ambiguous. The V end lost 5 bases, the J end lost 0 bases, and 11 bases lay between the germline ends. The length of the CDR3 is 15 residues. The germline V gene encodes CDR1 MNHEY and CDR2 SVGAGI. The CDR3 DNA is TGTGCCAGCAGTCCGACCCATTACTCTGGAAACACCATATATTTT. Amino acid sequence: CASSPTHYSGNTIYF.

There are a few counts of this clone. CDR3 nucleotides: TGTGCCAGCGGGACAAGGACAGGGGGGGAATATGGCTACACCTTC. Translated, it gives CASGTRTGGEYGYTF. The chain employs TRBV27 and TRBJ1-2, with 10 bases that match TRBD1. This CDR3 is built from 15 residues. The J segment lost 5 bases and the V segment lost 8 bases, leaving 11 bases of the junction unmatched. Germline-derived CDR1 and CDR2 are MNHEY and SMNVEV (reference sequence).

The chain joins TRBV27 to TRBJ2-6, with 9 bases that match TRBD2. The CDR3 is 18 residues long. Germline lookup yields CDR1 MNHEY and CDR2 SMNVEV (reference sequence). V lost 3 bases to trimming and J lost 4 bases; unmatched junction nucleotides: 10. CDR3 region: CASSLALAGSSGANVLTF. The CDR3 DNA reads as TGTGCCAGCAGTTTGGCCCTAGCGGGAAGTTCCGGGGCCAACGTCCTGACTTTC.

The chain is built from TRBV4-2 and TRBJ2-3; D is uncertain. Between the trimmed V and J ends, which lost 4 bases and 2 bases, there was a span of 16 bases. Germline values: CDR1 LGHNA, CDR2 YNFKEQ. CDR3 length: 16 residues. The CDR3 DNA is TGTGCCAGCAGCCCGAACGCCTTCCTCCACACAGATACGCAGTATTTT. Its protein product is CASSPNAFLHTDTQYF.

The rearrangement uses TRBV27 and TRBJ2-7, with a tentative D call TRBD2 (6 bases). Germline CDR1 reads MNHEY; CDR2 reads SMNVEV (reference sequence). Trimming cost V 0 bases and J 4 bases, with 13 bases left between them. The CDR3 runs 15 residues. This chain's CDR3 is CASSLSTGVGYEQYF. CDR3 nucleotides: TGTGCCAGCAGTTTATCGACGGGGGTTGGGTACGAGCAGTACTTC.

V and J are TRBV10-3 and TRBJ2-1; 10 bases match TRBD2. CDR1 and CDR2 (germline): ENHRY, SYGVKD. The V gene end was trimmed by 3 bases and the J gene end by 7 bases; junction bases not matched to a gene: 6. The CDR3 extends over 15 amino acids. CDR3 bases: TGTGCCATCAGTGAAGTAGCGGGAGGTGGTAATGAGCAGTTCTTC. Its translation is CAISEVAGGGNEQFF.

This clone was counted between two and nine times. The chain is built from TRBV10-2 and TRBJ2-5; 9 bases are shared with TRBD2. Per the germline V gene, CDR1 is WSHSY and CDR2 is SAAADI. The V gene end was trimmed by 4 bases and the J gene end by 4 bases; junction bases not matched to a gene: 4. This CDR3 is built from 14 residues. The CDR3 protein is CASSVVSGRETQYF. DNA for the CDR3: TGCGCCAGCAGTGTGGTTAGCGGGAGAGAGACCCAGTACTTC.

The chain is built from TRBV19 and TRBJ1-2; D uncertain. V gave up 3 bases and J gave up 8 bases, with 10 bases separating them. The CDR3 loop spans 12 amino acids. CDR1 LNHDA and CDR2 SQIVND come from the germline V gene (reference sequence). The CDR3 DNA reads as TGTGCCAGTAGTATGGTGGGCCGGGGCTACACCTTC. It is translated as CASSMVGRGYTF.

This clone was counted a few times. The CDR3 reads CASSPPLMGSTDTQYF. The DNA for the CDR3 is TGTGCCAGCTCACCACCCTTGATGGGTAGCACAGATACGCAGTATTTT. This rearrangement joins TRBV18 to TRBJ2-3; D remains ambiguous. The CDR3 is 16 residues long. V was trimmed by 0 bases and J by 0 bases, leaving 10 bases between them. The germline CDR1 and CDR2 sequences are KGHSH and LQKENI.

There are a few counts of this clone. The V gene is TRBV6-5, the J gene TRBJ2-2, with 7 bases fitting TRBD2. The CDR3 contains 16 residues. Germline-derived CDR1 and CDR2 are MNHEY and SVGAGI. J lost 5 bases, V lost 2 bases, and 8 bases had no gene match. In DNA, the CDR3 is TGTGCCAGCAGTTACCCCACGGGGGGAGGAACCGGGGAGCTGTTTTTT. Protein: CASSYPTGGGTGELFF.

The gene calls are TRBV5-1 and TRBJ2-1; D ambiguous. CDR1 is SGHRS, CDR2 YFSETQ, per germline. The CDR3 is 14 amino acids. V lost 5 bases and J 6 bases, leaving 15 bases between the germline ends. CDR3 coding DNA: TGCGCCAGCAGTGCCGAGGACGTTTTCAATGAGCAGTTCTTC. This translates into CASSAEDVFNEQFF.

The rearrangement links TRBV7-9 to TRBJ2-3, with 14 bases lining up with TRBD2. V lost 5 bases, J lost 2 bases, and 6 bases stayed unmatched. The germline V gene encodes CDR1 SEHNR and CDR2 FQNEAQ (reference sequence). The CDR3 is 17 amino acids. The CDR3 loop is CASSRGTSGGLTDTQYF. The CDR3 bases are TGTGCCAGCAGCAGGGGGACTAGCGGGGGTCTCACAGATACGCAGTATTTT. Looking up the rest from reference TRBV7-9 and TRBJ2-3 gives the full variable domain: DTGVSQNPRHKITKRGQNVTFRCDPISEHNRLYWYRQTLGQGPEFLTYFQNEAQLEKSRLLSDRFSAERPKGSFSTLEIQRTEQGDSAMYLCASSRGTSGGLTDTQYFGPGTRLTVL.

The chain carries TRBV18 and TRBJ1-5; TRBD1 is a possible D gene (6 bases). From germline, CDR1 is KGHSH and CDR2 LQKENI. Between the trimmed V and J ends, which lost 2 bases and 0 bases, there was a span of 11 bases. The CDR3 extends over 16 amino acids. The CDR3 sequence: CASSPATGYSNQPQHF. DNA of the CDR3: TGTGCCAGCTCACCAGCAACAGGGTATAGCAATCAGCCCCAGCATTTT.

The V and J genes are TRBV6-5 and TRBJ1-1, with D uncertain. Deletions cut 5 bases from V and 4 bases from J, with 11 bases between. The CDR3 loop spans 13 amino acids. Looked up from germline, CDR1 is MNHEY and CDR2 is SVGAGI. In DNA, the CDR3 is TGTGCCAGCAGTACCCAACCGGGCACTGAAGCTTTCTTT. This encodes CASSTQPGTEAFF.

This clone was counted at least ten times. The genes are TRBV18 and TRBJ2-7; 7 bases line up with TRBD1. V dropped 6 bases and J dropped 1; count of bases not matched to a gene: 6. The CDR3 is made up of 14 amino acids. Germline V lookup: CDR1 KGHSH, CDR2 LQKENI. CDR3 sequence reads: CASSLGGQSYEQYF. The CDR3 nucleotides read TGTGCCAGCTCTCTAGGGGGCCAATCCTACGAGCAGTACTTC. Variable domain in full (rest from reference TRBV18 and TRBJ2-7): NAGVMQNPRHLVRRRGQEARLRCSPMKGHSHVYWYRQLPEEGLKFMVYLQKENIIDESGMPKERFSAEFPKEGPSILRIQQVVRGDSAAYFCASSLGGQSYEQYFGPGTRLTVT.